This T cell receptor (beta chain) was recovered during a study of spatial heterogeneity in lung cancer. Overall study: A unique TCR and UMI combination showed up more than ten times in raw reads, on average.

Concerning this clonotype itself: Its antigen is still unknown.

A unique molecular identifier was attached to every TCR cDNA molecule. TCRdb itself ran the 5' RACE reads through MiXCR, one entry per CDR3 protein. The sample holds under 100,000 distinct CDR3 sequences, around 8.6% seen once. Sample time point: sample taken at primary tumor resection. Whole RNA obtained from tumor, nontumor lung or frozen PBMC underwent sequencing without sorting. The roughly 68 donors had untreated early-stage non-small cell lung cancer. Study outcomes and limitations: At tumor resection, ubiquitous expanded TCRs were detected in blood more often than later.

This specimen consisted of PBMCs, obtained at surgery. The receptor's source is a male donor with early-stage non-small cell lung cancer.

CDR3 nucleotide sequence: TGCAGCGCCGGGACAGAGGTCGGGGAAGCTTTCTTT. This encodes CSAGTEVGEAFF. The rearrangement links TRBV29-1 to TRBJ1-1; 7 bases fit TRBD1. Germline values: CDR1 SQVTM, CDR2 ANQGSEA. The CDR3 covers 12 residues. J gave up 8 bases and V 7 bases, and 10 bases lay outside the gene matches. The variable domain in full, completed from reference TRBV29-1 and TRBJ1-1, reads SAVISQKPSRDICQRGTSLTIQCQVDSQVTMMFWYRQQPGQSLTLIATANQGSEATYESGFVIDKFPISRPNLTFSTLTVSNMSPEDSSIYLCSAGTEVGEAFFGQGTRLTVV.